The TCR beta chain described here comes from a study of T cells in Graves' hyperthyroidism and ophthalmopathy. Pregnant or lactating patients were excluded, as were those with uncontrolled infection or other autoimmune disease. Amplification of TCR beta CDR3 regions used RNA as the template. First-round RT-PCR targeting the TCR CDR3 was performed with the HTBI primer set. One entry per CDR3 protein, called by TCRdb with MiXCR from the multiplex PCR reads. The sample consists of some 490,000 distinct CDR3 sequences, 22% of them appearing once. The CDR3 is 19 amino acids. V was pared by 6 bases and J by 1 base, with 19 bases of the junction left unmatched. General study points: In simple terms, a model built on 13 V-J features told ophthalmopathy apart from stable hyperthyroidism. Blood also held most thyroid clonotypes expanded beyond 0.001.

Points on this clonotype: Its specificity is unknown.

The chain combines TRBV12-3 or TRBV12-4 with TRBJ2-3; 7 bases are shared with TRBD2. This receptor was obtained from a woman in her 70s with Graves' ophthalmopathy. Sequencing was done on a sample of blood. The CDR3 here is CASSQKGPAGVQGTDTQYF. The CDR3 region has the DNA TGTGCCAGCAGCCAAAAAGGGCCCGCGGGAGTACAAGGCACAGATACGCAGTATTTT.